The rows below give T cell receptor beta chains drawn from one sample of a study of response to subunit inactivated influenza vaccine. TCRdb passed the RT-PCR reads through MiXCR, listing each CDR3 protein once. The table lists over 150,000 distinct CDR3 sequences, about 10% of them singletons. The source material was CD8+ T cells sorted from PBMCs, sampled around 25 months after vaccination. The receptors originated from a man between 50 and 69 years old who received an inactivated influenza vaccine. Each CDR3 is given with its conserved first and last residue. D genes are given only for firm matches. A clone size is listed for some rows: how often the clone was seen (once, few, many), or a class if it is expanded.

j_call: TRBJ1-2; d_call: .; cdr3_length: 12; clone_size: few; v_call: TRBV4-2; cdr3_nt: TGTGCCAGCAGTCCCGGATCCAATGGCTACACCTTC; cdr3_aa: CASSPGSNGYTF
j_call: TRBJ2-7; d_call: .; cdr3_length: 14; clone_size: few; v_call: TRBV10-3; cdr3_nt: TGTGCCATCAGTGAAGGTCGAAAGACCTACGAGCAGTACTTC; cdr3_aa: CAISEGRKTYEQYF
j_call: TRBJ2-7; d_call: .; cdr3_length: 12; clone_size: .; v_call: TRBV6-2/TRBV6-3; cdr3_nt: TGTGCCAGCAGTCCAGCTCGCTACGAGCAGTACTTC; cdr3_aa: CASSPARYEQYF
j_call: TRBJ2-2; d_call: TRBD1; cdr3_length: 16; clone_size: .; v_call: TRBV13; cdr3_nt: TGTGCCAGCAGCCCACAGGGGGCTACCCGAACAGGGGAGCTGTTTTTT; cdr3_aa: CASSPQGATRTGELFF
j_call: TRBJ2-7; d_call: .; cdr3_length: 13; clone_size: .; v_call: TRBV6-2/TRBV6-3; cdr3_nt: TGTGCCAGCGGCCCAACAGCCTCCTACGAGCAGTACTTC; cdr3_aa: CASGPTASYEQYF
j_call: TRBJ2-3; d_call: .; cdr3_length: 13; clone_size: .; v_call: TRBV10-3; cdr3_nt: TGTGCCATCACGGCAGGGTTGTCAGATACGCAGTATTTT; cdr3_aa: CAITAGLSDTQYF
j_call: TRBJ2-7; d_call: .; cdr3_length: 15; clone_size: few; v_call: TRBV10-3; cdr3_nt: TGTGCCATCAGCGGAGACACCTGGAGCTCCTACGAGCAGTACTTC; cdr3_aa: CAISGDTWSSYEQYF
j_call: TRBJ2-7; d_call: TRBD2; cdr3_length: 13; clone_size: few; v_call: TRBV7-9; cdr3_nt: TGTGCCACCATAGCGGGAGGGCCCCACGAGCAGTACTTC; cdr3_aa: CATIAGGPHEQYF
j_call: TRBJ2-1; d_call: TRBD2; cdr3_length: 15; clone_size: few; v_call: TRBV6-2/TRBV6-3; cdr3_nt: TGTGCCAGCAGTTACTCGGTGCGGGGGGGCTCTGAGCAGTTCTTC; cdr3_aa: CASSYSVRGGSEQFF
j_call: TRBJ2-1; d_call: TRBD2; cdr3_length: 17; clone_size: few; v_call: TRBV7-8; cdr3_nt: TGTGCCAGCAGCTCCCGGACTAGCGGGGACACCTACAATGAGCAGTTCTTC; cdr3_aa: CASSSRTSGDTYNEQFF
j_call: TRBJ2-7; d_call: .; cdr3_length: 13; clone_size: .; v_call: TRBV10-3; cdr3_nt: TGTGCCATCAGTGAAGGACAGACCTACGAGCAGTACTTC; cdr3_aa: CAISEGQTYEQYF
j_call: TRBJ2-2; d_call: TRBD2; cdr3_length: 19; clone_size: few; v_call: TRBV4-2; cdr3_nt: TGTGCCAGCAGCCAACCGGTACTAGCGGGGGGTCGGAACACCGGGGAGCTGTTTTTT; cdr3_aa: CASSQPVLAGGRNTGELFF
j_call: TRBJ1-1; d_call: TRBD1; cdr3_length: 15; clone_size: .; v_call: TRBV6-2/TRBV6-3; cdr3_nt: TGTGCCAGCAGTTACCGAGGGACAGGCAACACTGAAGCTTTCTTT; cdr3_aa: CASSYRGTGNTEAFF
j_call: TRBJ2-5; d_call: TRBD1; cdr3_length: 15; clone_size: many; v_call: TRBV20-1; cdr3_nt: TGCAGTGCTAGCATTACAGGGGCGATCCAAGAGACCCAGTACTTC; cdr3_aa: CSASITGAIQETQYF
j_call: TRBJ1-6; d_call: .; cdr3_length: 12; clone_size: .; v_call: TRBV12-3/TRBV12-4; cdr3_nt: TGTGCCAGCAGTGGGCAAAATTCACCCCTCCACTTT; cdr3_aa: CASSGQNSPLHF
j_call: TRBJ1-2; d_call: TRBD1; cdr3_length: 15; clone_size: many; v_call: TRBV7-9; cdr3_nt: TGTGCCAGCAGCCTCTCCGGGACAGCGAGCTATGGCTACACCTTC; cdr3_aa: CASSLSGTASYGYTF
j_call: TRBJ2-7; d_call: .; cdr3_length: 13; clone_size: .; v_call: TRBV6-9; cdr3_nt: TGTGCCAGCAATCAGCGGACATTTTACGAGCAGTACTTC; cdr3_aa: CASNQRTFYEQYF
j_call: TRBJ2-5; d_call: .; cdr3_length: 14; clone_size: .; v_call: TRBV2; cdr3_nt: TGTGCCAGCATCCAGAGGGACCATGGGGAGACCCAGTACTTC; cdr3_aa: CASIQRDHGETQYF
j_call: TRBJ2-7; d_call: .; cdr3_length: 15; clone_size: many; v_call: TRBV7-2; cdr3_nt: TGTGCCAGCAGCCAGGGGACATTCGCTCCTTACGAGCAGTACTTC; cdr3_aa: CASSQGTFAPYEQYF
j_call: TRBJ2-1; d_call: .; cdr3_length: 11; clone_size: many; v_call: TRBV29-1; cdr3_nt: TGCAGCGTCCACAGGGAGTATGAGCAGTTCTTC; cdr3_aa: CSVHREYEQFF